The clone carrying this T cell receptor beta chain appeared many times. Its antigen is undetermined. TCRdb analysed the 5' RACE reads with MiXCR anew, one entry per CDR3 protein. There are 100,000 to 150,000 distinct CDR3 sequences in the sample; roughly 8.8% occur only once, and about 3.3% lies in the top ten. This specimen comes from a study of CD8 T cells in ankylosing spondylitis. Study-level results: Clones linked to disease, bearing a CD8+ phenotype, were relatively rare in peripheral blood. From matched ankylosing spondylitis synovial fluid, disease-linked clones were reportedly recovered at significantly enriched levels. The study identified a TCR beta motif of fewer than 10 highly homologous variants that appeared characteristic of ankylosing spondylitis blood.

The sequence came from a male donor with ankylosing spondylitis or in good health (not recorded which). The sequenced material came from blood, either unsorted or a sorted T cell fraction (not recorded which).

CDR3 sequence reads: CASMLNTEAFF. CDR3 nucleotide sequence: TGTGCCAGCATGTTAAACACTGAAGCTTTCTTT. This chain joins TRBV6-5 and TRBJ1-1; no firm D call. Trimming cost V 7 bases and J 2 bases, with 5 bases left between them. The CDR3 has 11 amino acids. CDR1 and CDR2 from the germline V gene are MNHEY and SVGAGI.